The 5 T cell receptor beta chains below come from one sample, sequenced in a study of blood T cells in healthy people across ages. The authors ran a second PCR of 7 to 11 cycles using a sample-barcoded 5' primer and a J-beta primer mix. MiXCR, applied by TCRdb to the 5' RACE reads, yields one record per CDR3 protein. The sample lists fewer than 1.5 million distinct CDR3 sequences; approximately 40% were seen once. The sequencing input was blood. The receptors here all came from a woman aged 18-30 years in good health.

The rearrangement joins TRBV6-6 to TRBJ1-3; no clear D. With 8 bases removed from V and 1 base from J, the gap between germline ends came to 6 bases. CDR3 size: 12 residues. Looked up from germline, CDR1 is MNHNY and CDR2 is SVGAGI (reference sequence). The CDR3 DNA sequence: TGTGCCAGCGCGGGGTCTGGAAACACCATATATTTT. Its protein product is CASAGSGNTIYF.

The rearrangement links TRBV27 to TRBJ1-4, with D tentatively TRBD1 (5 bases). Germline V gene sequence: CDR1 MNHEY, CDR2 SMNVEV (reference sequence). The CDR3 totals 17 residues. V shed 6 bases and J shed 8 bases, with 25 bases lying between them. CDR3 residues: CASRRTFGGGVVEKLFF. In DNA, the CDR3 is TGTGCCAGCAGGCGGACCTTTGGTGGAGGGGTAGTGGAAAAACTGTTTTTT.

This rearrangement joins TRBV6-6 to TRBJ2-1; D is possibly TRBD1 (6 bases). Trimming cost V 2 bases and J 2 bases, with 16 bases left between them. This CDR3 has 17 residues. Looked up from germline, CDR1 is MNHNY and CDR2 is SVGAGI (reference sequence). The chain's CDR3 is CASSYQGGHDPYNEQFF. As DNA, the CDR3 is TGTGCCAGCAGTTACCAAGGGGGTCACGACCCCTACAATGAGCAGTTCTTC.

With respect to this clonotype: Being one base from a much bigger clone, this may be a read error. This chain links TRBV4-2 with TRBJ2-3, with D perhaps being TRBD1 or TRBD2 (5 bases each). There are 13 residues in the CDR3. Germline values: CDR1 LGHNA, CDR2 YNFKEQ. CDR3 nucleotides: TGTGCCTGCAGCCAAAGAGGGGCAGATACGCAGTATTTT. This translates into CACSQRGADTQYF.

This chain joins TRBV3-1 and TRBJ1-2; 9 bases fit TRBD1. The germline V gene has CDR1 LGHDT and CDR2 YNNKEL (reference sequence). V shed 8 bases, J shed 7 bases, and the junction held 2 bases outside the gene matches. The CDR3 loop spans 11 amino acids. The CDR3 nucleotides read TGTGCCAGCGGGGACAGGGCTGGCTACACCTTC. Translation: CASGDRAGYTF.